Detailed here is one T cell receptor beta chain. The CDR3 covers 20 residues. The V end was cut by 4 bases, the J end by 5 bases, with 30 bases between. Germline V gene data show CDR1 as SGHNT and CDR2 as YYREEE (reference sequence). These data come from a study of blood T cell repertoires in COVID-19. Background on the study: Whether acute or convalescent, the COVID-19 samples came from the United States, Italy and Spain. T cells, B-cell-depleted T cells, or PBMCs supplied cDNA or gDNA.

Original processing methods: Estimated nucleated cell counts came from reference gene primer amplification. Only in-frame clones appear in the TCRdb table, and some are missing; sequencing was by immunoSEQ multiplex PCR. The DNA was the basis for D and trimming; V, J and clone size are from that table. Found here are 260,000 or so clones, roughly 84% of them singletons; the top ten hold over 8.5%. The chain combines TRBV5-4 with TRBJ2-2; D possibly corresponds to TRBD2 (11 bases). This receptor was identified in a human donor in a cohort sampled during active COVID-19. Sequenced material: peripheral blood. CDR3 loop: CASSRDRGLLAGGGTGELFF. For the CDR3, the DNA is TGTGCCAGCAGCAGGGACAGGGGTCTTCTAGCGGGAGGAGGGACCGGGGAGCTGTTTTTT.